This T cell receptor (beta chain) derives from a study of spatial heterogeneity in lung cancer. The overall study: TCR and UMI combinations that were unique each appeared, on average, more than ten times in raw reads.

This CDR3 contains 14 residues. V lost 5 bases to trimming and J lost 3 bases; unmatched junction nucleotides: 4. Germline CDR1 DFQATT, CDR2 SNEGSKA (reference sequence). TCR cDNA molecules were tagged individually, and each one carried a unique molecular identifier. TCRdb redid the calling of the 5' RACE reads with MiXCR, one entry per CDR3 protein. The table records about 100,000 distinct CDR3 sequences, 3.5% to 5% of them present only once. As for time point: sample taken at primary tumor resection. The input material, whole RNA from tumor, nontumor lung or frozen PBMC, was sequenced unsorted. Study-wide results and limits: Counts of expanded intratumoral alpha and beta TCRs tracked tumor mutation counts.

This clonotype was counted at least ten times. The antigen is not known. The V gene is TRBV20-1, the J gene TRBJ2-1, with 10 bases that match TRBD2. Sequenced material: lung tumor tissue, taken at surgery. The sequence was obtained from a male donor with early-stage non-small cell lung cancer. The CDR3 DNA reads TGCAGTGCTGCCCTAGCGGGAGTCTACAATGAGCAGTTCTTC. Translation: CSAALAGVYNEQFF.